This TCR beta chain was recorded in a study of T cell responses to AZD1222 COVID-19 vaccine. Overall study results and limits: Donors in the cohort were predominantly white British and more often female, and clonal diversity was possibly underestimated.

CDR1 is WSHSY and CDR2 is SAAADI in the germline V gene. This CDR3 is 16 amino acids long. V gave up 3 bases and J gave up 2 bases, with 14 bases separating them. For this clone: The antigen is undetermined.

The protocol was immunoSEQ multiplex PCR, while the TCRdb copy is restricted to in-frame clones and leaves out a portion. The sample carries about 94,000 clones, around 85% recorded once. The J gene is TRBJ1-5, the V gene TRBV10-2; D not resolved. Material: peripheral blood, obtained 28 days after the second AZD1222 dose. This clonotype was obtained from an adult who received the AZD1222 COVID-19 vaccine. The CDR3, as DNA: TGCGCCAGCAGTGACCAGTGGTTTGGGGGCAATCAGCCCCAGCATTTT. This gives the protein CASSDQWFGGNQPQHF.